These 20 T cell receptor beta chains came from one sample sequenced in a study of blood T cell repertoires in COVID-19. Only in-frame clones appear in the TCRdb table, and some are missing; sequencing was by immunoSEQ multiplex PCR. This table has about 430,000 clones, approximately 91% appearing once. The sample comprised PBMCs or T cells enriched from blood (not recorded which). The receptors here all came from a woman between 18 and 29 years old who had been exposed to COVID-19.

DNA for the CDR3: TGTGCCACACAGGGGGAATGGTCGACCGGGGAGCTGTTTTTT. It specifies CATQGEWSTGELFF. This chain joins TRBV24-1 and TRBJ2-2, with 8 bases that match TRBD1. With V trimmed by 10 bases and J by 5 bases, 8 bases remained unmatched. The CDR3 has 14 residues. Germline lookup yields CDR1 KGHDR and CDR2 SFDVKD.

This clone showed up just once. The chain has TRBV11-2 and TRBJ2-1; TRBD1 matches 7 bases. V trimming: 1 base; J trimming: 13 bases; junction bases outside the gene matches: 7. The CDR3 is 13 residues long. Germline CDR1 SGHAT, CDR2 FQNNGV. The CDR3 sequence: CASSLADRLEQFF. CDR3 nucleotide sequence: TGTGCCAGCAGCTTAGCGGACAGGCTAGAACAGTTCTTC. Combining the CDR3 with reference TRBV11-2 and TRBJ2-1 gives the whole variable domain EAGVAQSPRYKIIEKRQSVAFWCNPISGHATLYWYQQILGQGPKLLIQFQNNGVVDDSQLPKDRFSAERLKGVDSTLKIQPAKLEDSAVYLCASSLADRLEQFFGPGTRLTVL.

V is TRBV5-5 and J is TRBJ2-7; the match to TRBD1 covers 8 bases. CDR1 SGHKS and CDR2 YYEKEE come from the germline V gene (reference sequence). With 0 bases clipped from V and 3 bases from J, the junction kept 5 bases outside the gene matches. The CDR3 is 15 amino acids. DNA for the CDR3: TGTGCCAGCAGCTTGGCTTCCGGACAGGGCTACGAGCAGTACTTC. Its translation is CASSLASGQGYEQYF.

The chain links TRBV5-8 to TRBJ1-2, with TRBD1 matching over 9 bases. This CDR3 is 14 amino acids long. V lost 4 bases and J lost 7; bases outside the gene matches: 8. Germline V lookup: CDR1 SGHTS, CDR2 YDEGEE. CDR3 in amino acids: CASSVVQGASGYTF. Here the CDR3 DNA reads TGTGCCAGCAGCGTTGTACAGGGGGCTAGTGGCTACACCTTC. The entire variable domain, with the rest obtained from reference TRBV5-8 and TRBJ1-2, is as follows: EAGVTQSPTHLIKTRGQQATLRCSPISGHTSVYWYQQALGLGLQFLLWYDEGEERNRGNFPPRFSGRQFPNYSSELNVNALELEDSALYLCASSVVQGASGYTFGSGTRLTVV.

This rearrangement joins TRBV11-2 to TRBJ2-1, with D unresolved. Trimming took off 3 bases at V and 0 bases at J, with 15 bases between the two ends. The germline V gene has CDR1 SGHAT and CDR2 FQNNGV. The CDR3 loop spans 17 amino acids. CDR3 protein: CASSFYAAVSSYNEQFF. CDR3 nucleotide sequence: TGTGCCAGCAGCTTTTACGCCGCGGTAAGCTCCTACAATGAGCAGTTCTTC.

The chain links TRBV28 to TRBJ2-7, with D possibly being TRBD2 (5 bases). Germline V gene data show CDR1 as MDHEN and CDR2 as SYDVKM. The CDR3 is 16 amino acids. V lost 5 bases and J lost 2, with 19 bases in between. DNA for the CDR3: TGTGCCAGCAGTCCCAGCCCACCCGGGAAAACCTACGAGCAGTACTTC. It translates to CASSPSPPGKTYEQYF.

The chain recombines TRBV5-1 with TRBJ2-3; the D gene is possibly TRBD2 (7 bases). This CDR3 contains 13 residues. V lost 7 bases, J lost 3 bases, and 12 bases lay in between. Per the germline V gene, CDR1 is SGHRS and CDR2 is YFSETQ. For the CDR3, the DNA is TGCGCCAGCGGAGGGGGGGCAACAGATACGCAGTATTTT. Translated, it gives CASGGGATDTQYF.

The genes are TRBV9 and TRBJ2-2, with 8 bases lining up with TRBD1. V dropped 3 bases and J dropped 1; count of bases not matched to a gene: 5. Germline V gene sequence: CDR1 SGDLS, CDR2 YYNGEE. The CDR3 contains 16 residues. The CDR3 DNA reads as TGTGCCAGCAGCGCCCAGGGGGCGCGGAACACCGGGGAGCTGTTTTTT. Translated: CASSAQGARNTGELFF.

The V and J genes are TRBV27 and TRBJ1-4, with D uncertain. Per germline, CDR1 MNHEY and CDR2 SMNVEV (reference sequence). With 1 base removed from V and 8 bases from J, the gap between germline ends came to 11 bases. The CDR3 is 14 residues long. The CDR3 nucleotides are TGTGCCAGCAGTTTATTCGGGGTTAACGAAAAACTGTTTTTT. Amino acid sequence: CASSLFGVNEKLFF.

The rearrangement joins TRBV11-3 to TRBJ1-1, with D possibly being TRBD1 (6 bases). Trimming removed 5 bases at V and 6 bases at J, with 22 bases between. Germline assignment: CDR1 SGHNT and CDR2 YENEEA. This CDR3 contains 16 residues. The CDR3 DNA follows: TGTGCCAGCAGCACTCGGGACATAGACCTGGGGCCTGAAGCTTTCTTT. Translated, it gives CASSTRDIDLGPEAFF.

This chain connects TRBV5-1 to TRBJ2-5; TRBD2 aligns across 14 bases. Germline V gene sequence: CDR1 SGHRS, CDR2 YFSETQ. CDR3 length: 18 amino acids. The V segment lost 2 bases and the J segment 1 base; nucleotides outside the gene matches: 7. In DNA, the CDR3 is TGCGCCAGCAGCTTCGGAGGACTAGCGGGGGGTCGCCAAGAGACCCAGTACTTC. Protein: CASSFGGLAGGRQETQYF.

The V gene is TRBV28, the J gene TRBJ2-1; TRBD2 matches at 9 bases. The CDR3 spans 15 residues. Germline values: CDR1 MDHEN, CDR2 SYDVKM. V dropped 6 bases and J dropped 5; count of bases not matched to a gene: 8. The CDR3 loop reads CASSYSGSMNNEQFF. The CDR3 region has the DNA TGTGCCAGCAGCTATAGCGGGAGCATGAACAATGAGCAGTTCTTC.

The chain has TRBV6-5 and TRBJ1-2, with D possibly TRBD1 on 6 matching bases. Trimming removed 6 bases at V and 3 bases at J, with 11 bases between. Germline V lookup: CDR1 MNHEY, CDR2 SVGAGI. The length of the CDR3 is 13 residues. Here the CDR3 reads CASRAGDHYGYTF. In DNA form, the CDR3 reads TGTGCCAGCAGGGCAGGGGATCACTATGGCTACACCTTC.

The CDR3 protein is CASSFEQGHLQYF. Written as DNA, the CDR3 is TGTGCCAGCAGTTTTGAACAGGGCCACCTGCAGTACTTC. V is TRBV28 and J is TRBJ2-7, with D maybe TRBD1 (6 bases). Germline values: CDR1 MDHEN, CDR2 SYDVKM. The CDR3 contains 13 residues. The V end lost 3 bases, the J end lost 9 bases, and 15 bases lay between the germline ends.

The V gene is TRBV19, the J gene TRBJ1-2, with D tentatively TRBD1 (6 bases). Trimming cost V 5 bases and J 4 bases, with 20 bases left between them. Germline loops: CDR1 LNHDA, CDR2 SQIVND (reference sequence). The CDR3 totals 16 residues. The CDR3, as DNA: TGTGCCAGTAGTGATACCCCGACAGGAATTGGCTATGGCTACACCTTC. As protein: CASSDTPTGIGYGYTF.

The chain links TRBV18 to TRBJ1-1; tentative D call: TRBD1 (5 bases). V was trimmed by 8 bases and J by 5 bases, leaving 12 bases between them. This CDR3 contains 12 residues. CDR1 and CDR2 (germline): KGHSH, LQKENI. DNA of the CDR3: TGTGCCAGCAGTCCAGGACAAACTGAAGCTTTCTTT. It translates to CASSPGQTEAFF.

The chain recombines TRBV6-5 with TRBJ1-1, with TRBD1 matching over 7 bases. V shed 8 bases, J shed 0 bases, and the junction held 3 bases outside the gene matches. The germline gives CDR1 MNHEY, CDR2 SVGAGI. The CDR3 sequence is 13 residues long. CDR3 amino acids: CASQQGLNTEAFF. In DNA form, the CDR3 reads TGTGCCAGCCAACAGGGGCTGAACACTGAAGCTTTCTTT.

This clone came up a few times. The gene calls are TRBV27 and TRBJ1-3; a weak D match, TRBD1 (5 bases). Germline CDR1 and CDR2: MNHEY and SMNVEV (reference sequence). Trimming removed 5 bases from V and 4 bases from J, with 12 bases in between. The CDR3 length is 14 residues. CDR3 sequence: CASSPFGGGNTIYF. CDR3 nucleotide sequence: TGTGCCAGCAGTCCCTTCGGGGGGGGAAACACCATATATTTT.

This clone was seen just once. The sample has other DNA sequences that encode this CDR3 too. This chain joins TRBV18 and TRBJ2-3; D possibly corresponds to TRBD1 (6 bases). Trimming removed 3 bases at V and 2 bases at J, with 12 bases between. This CDR3 region has 15 residues. Germline CDR1 reads KGHSH; CDR2 reads LQKENI. Written as DNA, the CDR3 is TGTGCCAGCTCACCGCTGGCAGGGGCCACAGATACGCAGTATTTT. Translated: CASSPLAGATDTQYF.

The chain carries TRBV7-3 and TRBJ2-2; 10 bases map to TRBD2. Germline CDR1 reads SGHTA; CDR2 reads FQGTGA. The J segment lost 0 bases and the V segment lost 1 base, leaving 11 bases of the junction unmatched. The CDR3 totals 20 residues. The CDR3 here is CASSLKALAGGPANTGELFF. The CDR3 DNA is TGTGCCAGCAGCTTAAAGGCCTTAGCGGGGGGCCCGGCGAACACCGGGGAGCTGTTTTTT. Filled out from reference TRBV7-3 and TRBJ2-2, the complete variable domain reads GAGVSQTPSNKVTEKGKYVELRCDPISGHTALYWYRQSLGQGPEFLIYFQGTGAADDSGLPNDRFFAVRPEGSVSTLKIQRTERGDSAVYLCASSLKALAGGPANTGELFFGEGSRLTVL.